A selection of T cell receptor beta chains follows, all from one sample in a study of CD8 T cells in ankylosing spondylitis. TCRdb re-called the 5' RACE reads with MiXCR, one entry per CDR3 protein. The sample shows approximately 150,000 distinct CDR3 sequences, approximately 48% of them seen only once. Sequencing was done on a sample of synovial fluid, either unsorted or a sorted T cell fraction (not recorded which). The receptors originated from a male donor with ankylosing spondylitis. CDR3s include the opening cysteine and the closing phenylalanine or tryptophan. D genes are given only for firm matches. Clone size is stated in some rows and not others, as once, few, many or a class when expanded.

J gene,clone size,D gene,V gene,CDR3 DNA,CDR3 protein
TRBJ1-5,few,TRBD1,TRBV6-2/TRBV6-3,TGTGCCAGCAGTTACTCCGGGACAGGGATTTTTAGGGTAGGCGATCAGCCCCAGCATTTT,CASSYSGTGIFRVGDQPQHF
TRBJ2-7,-,-,TRBV18,TGTGCCAGCTCACTAGGGTGGGGAGCCAGCTCCTACGAGCAGTACTTC,CASSLGWGASSYEQYF
TRBJ1-1,few,-,TRBV7-3,TGTGCCAGCAGCTTATTGGTCAAAGACAGCTTGAACACTGAAGCTTTCTTT,CASSLLVKDSLNTEAFF
TRBJ1-6,-,-,TRBV27,TGTGCCAGCAGTTTGTCCCTCATATATAATTCACCCCTCCACTTT,CASSLSLIYNSPLHF
TRBJ2-1,-,TRBD1,TRBV7-9,TGTGCCAGCAGCTTATGGCAGGGGGCTCATCCCCCTCATGAGCAGTTCTTC,CASSLWQGAHPPHEQFF
TRBJ2-3,-,TRBD2,TRBV20-1,TGCAGTGGAATCCGGGGGGAGATGACAGATACGCAGTATTTT,CSGIRGEMTDTQYF
TRBJ2-4,-,-,TRBV10-3,TGTGCCATCAGGAGGGCCCGGATGAGCATTCAGTACTTC,CAIRRARMSIQYF
TRBJ2-1,-,TRBD2,TRBV20-1,TGCAGTGTCTTAGCGGGAGAGCAGTTCTTC,CSVLAGEQFF
TRBJ2-3,few,TRBD1,TRBV5-1,TGCGCCAGCAGGAGGGGGCGGCCCGAGTTTGATACGCAGTATTTT,CASRRGRPEFDTQYF
TRBJ1-1,-,-,TRBV10-2,TGCGCCAGCAGTGAATCATGGACAGCCGGAATGAACACTGAAGCTTTCTTT,CASSESWTAGMNTEAFF
TRBJ2-7,-,TRBD2,TRBV3-1,TGTGCCAGCAGCCAAGAATGGGGGGAACATACTAGCGGAGGCTGGGACGAGCAGTACTTC,CASSQEWGEHTSGGWDEQYF
TRBJ2-7,-,TRBD2,TRBV2,TGTGCCAGCAGTGAGGAGGGTGGGCGGGAGTGGAACGAGCAGTACTTC,CASSEEGGREWNEQYF
TRBJ2-7,-,-,TRBV6-1,TGTGCCAGCAGTGAATCAGGCTACGGGGGAGGCGAGCAGTACTTC,CASSESGYGGGEQYF
TRBJ2-1,-,TRBD2,TRBV4-1,TGCGCCAGCAGCCAAGGACTGGCTAGCGGTTTTTCTGAGCAGTTCTTC,CASSQGLASGFSEQFF
TRBJ2-7,medium-sized,TRBD1,TRBV6-1,TGTGCCAGCGGGCGGGACAGGGGTAGCGAGCAGTACTTC,CASGRDRGSEQYF
TRBJ1-1,few,-,TRBV7-2,TGTGCCAGCAGCCTCTTAGTTTTGGGGGAAGGGCCTGAAGCTTTCTTT,CASSLLVLGEGPEAFF
TRBJ1-1,-,-,TRBV27,TGTGCCAGCAGTTTAAGGGTCCGAACCACTGAAGCTTTCTTT,CASSLRVRTTEAFF
TRBJ1-2,-,-,TRBV5-1,TGCGCCAGCAGCTTGATCCTACGTTTCTATGGCTACACCTTC,CASSLILRFYGYTF
TRBJ1-2,-,-,TRBV11-2,TGTGCCAGCAGCGGGTGGATAGCTACTAACTATGGCTACACCTTC,CASSGWIATNYGYTF
TRBJ1-1,many,-,TRBV15,TGTGCCACCAGCAGGGACAGAAGTTTAGGCACTGAAGCTTTCTTT,CATSRDRSLGTEAFF
TRBJ2-4,-,-,TRBV5-1,TGCGCCAGCAGCCCTACCGGTGTACACCCCCCGGAGTCAGCCAAAAACATTCAGTACTTC,CASSPTGVHPPESAKNIQYF
TRBJ2-7,-,-,TRBV6-1,TGTGCCAGCAGACCCCTAGCTCCCGCCGAGAAGCAGTACTTC,CASRPLAPAEKQYF
TRBJ2-7,-,TRBD1,TRBV28,TGTGCCAGCAGTTCGGGACAGGGTCGCATCGACGAGCAGTACTTC,CASSSGQGRIDEQYF
TRBJ2-1,-,-,TRBV7-6,TGTGCCAGCAGCTTAGCAGAGACTTCGGATGGATACGAGCAGTTCTTC,CASSLAETSDGYEQFF
TRBJ1-5,-,-,TRBV4-1,TGCGCCAGCAGCCCCGATTGGGGCAATCAGCCCCAGCATTTT,CASSPDWGNQPQHF
TRBJ1-1,-,-,TRBV28,TGTGCCAGCAGTAGGACAGTGAGTTCTACTGAAGCTTTCTTT,CASSRTVSSTEAFF
TRBJ2-3,-,-,TRBV27,TGTGCCAGCAGCCTAGGGCTTCCGGATACGCAGTATTTT,CASSLGLPDTQYF
TRBJ2-7,once,TRBD2,TRBV12-3/TRBV12-4,TGTGCCAGCAGTTTTAGCGGGAACTACGAGCAGTACTTC,CASSFSGNYEQYF
TRBJ2-3,medium-sized,TRBD1,TRBV7-9,TGTGCCAGCAGCTTACTCCGGGACAGGGTTGGAGATACGCAGTATTTT,CASSLLRDRVGDTQYF
TRBJ2-7,once,-,TRBV27,TGTGCCAGCAGGTTGGCGTACCCCTACGAGCAGTACTTC,CASRLAYPYEQYF
TRBJ1-1,once,-,TRBV5-4,TGTGCCAGCAGCTTGGGGTCGGCAGGGCAACAGATTGAGAACACTGAAGCTTTCTTT,CASSLGSAGQQIENTEAFF
TRBJ2-1,-,TRBD2,TRBV7-9,TGTGCCAGCAGCTTAATCCCGGGACTAGCGGGAGTAAATGAGCAGTTCTTC,CASSLIPGLAGVNEQFF
TRBJ1-6,many,-,TRBV4-1,TGCGCCAGCAGCCAAGAGGAGCAGGTTAATTCACCCCTCCACTTT,CASSQEEQVNSPLHF
TRBJ1-6,-,-,TRBV15,TGTGCCACCAGCAGAGTGGAAGGGCTAATGGGTAATTCACCCCTCCACTTT,CATSRVEGLMGNSPLHF
TRBJ2-7,few,-,TRBV18,TGTGCCAGCTCACCTAGCTCTTCCTACGAGCAGTACTTC,CASSPSSSYEQYF
TRBJ2-5,few,-,TRBV9,TGTGCCAGCAGCGTAGACACAGATATGGTCAGAGAGACCCAGTACTTC,CASSVDTDMVRETQYF
TRBJ2-2,many,-,TRBV28,TGTGCCAGCAGCACGGTGGAGCGGACCGGGGAGCTGTTTTTT,CASSTVERTGELFF
TRBJ2-7,-,-,TRBV4-1,TGCGCCAGCAGCCAGGGGATGTCCTACGAGCAGTACTTC,CASSQGMSYEQYF
TRBJ2-1,-,TRBD2,TRBV12-3/TRBV12-4,TGTGCCAGCAGTTTAAGGCCGGGACTAGCTCTTTATGAGCAGTTCTTC,CASSLRPGLALYEQFF
TRBJ2-1,-,TRBD1,TRBV3-1,TGTGCCAGCAGCCAAGATCTCCGCAGGGGGCCGGTGAATGAGCAGTTCTTC,CASSQDLRRGPVNEQFF